A selection of T cell receptor beta chains follows, all from one sample in a study of identical twins' blood T cells. From the 5' RACE reads, TCRdb called clonotypes with MiXCR, one entry per CDR3 protein. The sample has hundreds of thousands of distinct CDR3 sequences; under 30% are singletons. The specimen sequenced was PBMCs. Every receptor here comes from a woman aged 18-49 years in good health. Both conserved end residues are part of each CDR3. D genes are given only for firm matches. The size entry is marked missing in some rows and otherwise reads once, few, many or a size class.

TRBJ2-3 TRBV20-1 . . TGCAGTGCTCGGTCCACAAACACAGATACGCAGTATTTT CSARSTNTDTQYF
TRBJ1-3 TRBV6-6 once . TGTGTCAGCAGTTACCGGGCAGGCCCGAAGGCTGGAAACACCATATATTTT CVSSYRAGPKAGNTIYF
TRBJ2-7 TRBV4-1 . TRBD2 TGCGCCAGCAGCCTCATCCCCGACCTAGCGGGGTCTTCCTACGAGCAGTACTTC CASSLIPDLAGSSYEQYF
TRBJ1-5 TRBV9 . . TGTGCCAGCAGCGTGGCAGGGAACCATCAGCCCCAGCATTTT CASSVAGNHQPQHF
TRBJ2-3 TRBV20-1 few . TGCAGTGCCCCTGGAGGGGCAACAGATACGCAGTATTTT CSAPGGATDTQYF
TRBJ1-1 TRBV5-1 many . TGCGCCAGCAGCTTGAACGGGCAGCCGAACACTGAAGCTTTCTTT CASSLNGQPNTEAFF
TRBJ2-6 TRBV20-1 few . TGCAGTGCTAGCCCCCGGGTGGGCTCTGGGGCCAACGTCCTGACTTTC CSASPRVGSGANVLTF
TRBJ1-4 TRBV11-2 once . TGTGCCTGCAGCTTATCCACGGGAAGTGAAAAACTGTTTTTT CACSLSTGSEKLFF
TRBJ2-1 TRBV30 . . TGTGCCTGGAGTGTAGTAGCGACGGTTGAGCAGTTCTTC CAWSVVATVEQFF
TRBJ2-7 TRBV29-1 . . TGCAGCGTTGAAGATAGCAGGTCAGGACCCCATTTC CSVEDSRSGPHF
TRBJ2-3 TRBV28 few . TGTGCCAGCAGCCTCCTTTGGATAAATTCAGATACGCAGTATTTT CASSLLWINSDTQYF
TRBJ1-2 TRBV3-1 . . TGTGCCAGCAGCCAAGATCCGGGGGCGCGAGGCTACACCTTC CASSQDPGARGYTF
TRBJ2-1 TRBV11-2 . . TGTGCCAGCAGCCCCGGTGGGGGTCCATCGTACAATGAGCGGTTCTTC CASSPGGGPSYNERFF
TRBJ2-1 TRBV2 . . TGTGCCAGCACCCCAGGGGCCCTGATAAACCTATACAATGAGCAGTTCTTC CASTPGALINLYNEQFF
TRBJ1-4 TRBV5-1 few TRBD1 TGCGCCAGCAGCCCGTACAGGGGAGATGAAAAACTGTTTTTT CASSPYRGDEKLFF
TRBJ1-4 TRBV6-1 few TRBD1 TGTGCCAGCGGACGACAGGGATTCAATGAAAAACTGTTTTTT CASGRQGFNEKLFF
TRBJ1-2 TRBV6-6 . . TGTGCCAGCAGCCGGGACACGGACTATGGCTACACCTTC CASSRDTDYGYTF
TRBJ1-2 TRBV19 once TRBD1 TGTGCCAGTTACAGGGGCGGCTTCTATGGCTACACCTTC CASYRGGFYGYTF
TRBJ1-2 TRBV12-3/TRBV12-4 . . TGTGCCAGCAGTTTCTATAACAGGGACCATGGCTACACCTTC CASSFYNRDHGYTF
TRBJ1-4 TRBV12-3/TRBV12-4 many . TGTGCCAGCAGTCCTGACCGGGAAAAACTGTTTTTT CASSPDREKLFF
TRBJ2-4 TRBV18 few . TGTGCCAGCTCACCACGGACAGTCTATGGCAAAAACATTCAGTACTTC CASSPRTVYGKNIQYF
TRBJ1-5 TRBV12-3/TRBV12-4 . . TGTGCCAGCAGCTCCGCGCAGGGACGAGGCAATCAGCCCCAGCATTTT CASSSAQGRGNQPQHF
TRBJ2-2 TRBV5-6 . . TGTGCCAGCAGGGGGCTGCGGGGGGAGCTGTTTTTT CASRGLRGELFF
TRBJ1-1 TRBV6-4 many . TGTGCCAGCCCGGAAGGGGGGTCCAGGGCTTTCTTT CASPEGGSRAFF
TRBJ1-1 TRBV6-6 few TRBD1 TGTGCCAGCTCAGTTAGTCCACAGGGGGGAACTGAAGCTTTCTTT CASSVSPQGGTEAFF
TRBJ1-2 TRBV3-1 . TRBD1 TGTGCCAGCAGCCAAGTTGACAGGGGGAATGGCTACACCTTC CASSQVDRGNGYTF
TRBJ1-5 TRBV9 . . TGTGCCAGCAGCGTAGACCCGGGGCAGCCCCAGCATTTT CASSVDPGQPQHF
TRBJ2-1 TRBV5-6 . TRBD2 TGTGCCAGCAGCCCCGGGACTAGCTATGAGCAGTTCTTC CASSPGTSYEQFF
TRBJ1-2 TRBV7-8 . . TGTGCCAGCAGCTTACTCGGGACTGGGGATGGCTACACCTTC CASSLLGTGDGYTF
TRBJ1-2 TRBV3-1 . TRBD1 TGTGCCAGCAGCCACAAGACAGGGGACGGCTACACCTTC CASSHKTGDGYTF